Listed below are T cell receptor beta chains from one sample, sequenced in a study of T cells in Graves' hyperthyroidism and ophthalmopathy. TCRdb reanalysed the multiplex PCR reads using MiXCR and keeps one entry per CDR3 protein. The sample consists of a few hundred thousand distinct CDR3 sequences, approximately 15% of them appearing once. Sequenced material: blood. The source of these receptors is a woman under 40 with Graves' hyperthyroidism that later progressed to Graves' ophthalmopathy. Each CDR3 is given with its conserved first and last residue. Each record gives: J gene, V gene, clone size, D gene, CDR3 DNA, CDR3 protein. D genes are given only for firm matches. Clone size is given for some rows only: seen once, a few or many times, or a class if the clone is expanded.

J gene: TRBJ1-1; V gene: TRBV11-3; clone size: many; D gene: TRBD1; CDR3 DNA: TGTGCCAGCAGACGGGACAGGGAGAACACTGAAGCTTTCTTT; CDR3 protein: CASRRDRENTEAFF
J gene: TRBJ1-1; V gene: TRBV12-3/TRBV12-4; clone size: many; D gene: NA; CDR3 DNA: TGTGCCAGCGGCTTGGGGGGGAGAACCACTGAAGCTTTCTTT; CDR3 protein: CASGLGGRTTEAFF
J gene: TRBJ2-6; V gene: TRBV20-1; clone size: few; D gene: TRBD1; CDR3 DNA: TGCGGGGTATCCGGGACAGGGGGCTCTGGGGCCAACGTCCTGACTTTC; CDR3 protein: CGVSGTGGSGANVLTF
J gene: TRBJ2-1; V gene: TRBV20-1; clone size: few; D gene: NA; CDR3 DNA: TGCAGTGCTACGGGAGATGGGTCCTACAATGAGCAGTTCTTC; CDR3 protein: CSATGDGSYNEQFF
J gene: TRBJ2-3; V gene: TRBV13; clone size: many; D gene: NA; CDR3 DNA: TGTGCCAGCAACCAGGGCCGCACAGATACGCAGTATTTT; CDR3 protein: CASNQGRTDTQYF
J gene: TRBJ2-7; V gene: TRBV18; clone size: many; D gene: NA; CDR3 DNA: TGTGCCAGCTCACCGGCGGGACGGTCCTACGAGCAGTACTTC; CDR3 protein: CASSPAGRSYEQYF
J gene: TRBJ2-1; V gene: TRBV25-1; clone size: many; D gene: NA; CDR3 DNA: TGTGCCAGCAGGCCCCGAGGGGTCTCCTACAATGAGCAGTTCTTC; CDR3 protein: CASRPRGVSYNEQFF
J gene: TRBJ2-7; V gene: TRBV7-9; clone size: NA; D gene: NA; CDR3 DNA: TGTGCCAGCAGCCCGGGACACCTAGCCTACGAGCAGTACTTC; CDR3 protein: CASSPGHLAYEQYF
J gene: TRBJ2-3; V gene: TRBV24-1; clone size: many; D gene: NA; CDR3 DNA: TGTGCCACCAGTGATAGCGGATTAGATACGCAGTATTTT; CDR3 protein: CATSDSGLDTQYF
J gene: TRBJ2-7; V gene: TRBV20-1; clone size: many; D gene: NA; CDR3 DNA: TGCAGTGCTAGTCCCGGATCCTACGAGCAGTACTTC; CDR3 protein: CSASPGSYEQYF
J gene: TRBJ2-5; V gene: TRBV5-1; clone size: NA; D gene: TRBD2; CDR3 DNA: TGCGCCAGCAGCTTGGAACGCAGCGGGGGGGCCGCAGAGACCCAGTACTTC; CDR3 protein: CASSLERSGGAAETQYF
J gene: TRBJ2-1; V gene: TRBV7-9; clone size: NA; D gene: TRBD2; CDR3 DNA: TGTGCCTCCCCGGGAGGGGGGCTCAATGAGCAGTTCTTC; CDR3 protein: CASPGGGLNEQFF
J gene: TRBJ2-2; V gene: TRBV19; clone size: many; D gene: NA; CDR3 DNA: TGTGCCACCTCAACTGGCGGGACGGACACCGGGGAGCTGTTTTTT; CDR3 protein: CATSTGGTDTGELFF
J gene: TRBJ1-4; V gene: TRBV24-1; clone size: many; D gene: NA; CDR3 DNA: TGTGCCACCAGTGATTCCCGGACCTCAACTAATGAAAAACTGTTTTTT; CDR3 protein: CATSDSRTSTNEKLFF
J gene: TRBJ2-3; V gene: TRBV4-3; clone size: NA; D gene: NA; CDR3 DNA: TGCGCCAGCAGCCAAGAAAGTAGCGGTTTCACAGATACGCAGTATTTT; CDR3 protein: CASSQESSGFTDTQYF
J gene: TRBJ2-1; V gene: TRBV4-3; clone size: many; D gene: NA; CDR3 DNA: TGCGCCAGCAGCCAGGTGGGCCGCGCCTACAATGAGCAGTTCTTC; CDR3 protein: CASSQVGRAYNEQFF
J gene: TRBJ2-1; V gene: TRBV29-1; clone size: many; D gene: NA; CDR3 DNA: TGCAGCGTTGAAGATGGGTCCCGCTCCTACAATGAGCAGTTCTTC; CDR3 protein: CSVEDGSRSYNEQFF
J gene: TRBJ1-2; V gene: TRBV7-2; clone size: many; D gene: TRBD1; CDR3 DNA: TGTGCCAGCAGCTTCAACCCCGGGACAGGGGCTGGCTACACCTTC; CDR3 protein: CASSFNPGTGAGYTF
J gene: TRBJ1-2; V gene: TRBV6-5; clone size: NA; D gene: NA; CDR3 DNA: TGTGCCAGCAGTTACTCGAGGGGTCGTCTTGATGGCTACACCTTC; CDR3 protein: CASSYSRGRLDGYTF
J gene: TRBJ2-7; V gene: TRBV4-1; clone size: many; D gene: TRBD1; CDR3 DNA: TGCGCCAGCAGCCAATCCGCGGGACAGGGCTCCTACGAGCAGTACTTC; CDR3 protein: CASSQSAGQGSYEQYF
J gene: TRBJ2-7; V gene: TRBV27; clone size: many; D gene: NA; CDR3 DNA: TGTGCCAGCAGTTCAAGGCGGAACTACGAGCAGTACTTC; CDR3 protein: CASSSRRNYEQYF
J gene: TRBJ1-3; V gene: TRBV9; clone size: few; D gene: NA; CDR3 DNA: TGTGCCAGCAGCACACCTCGGACGGGAGTCTCTGGAAACACCATATATTTT; CDR3 protein: CASSTPRTGVSGNTIYF
J gene: TRBJ2-1; V gene: TRBV7-2; clone size: many; D gene: NA; CDR3 DNA: TGTGCCAGCAGCGCAGCCCTCCCTGTCGATGAGCAGTTCTTC; CDR3 protein: CASSAALPVDEQFF
J gene: TRBJ2-7; V gene: TRBV6-1; clone size: few; D gene: TRBD1; CDR3 DNA: TGTGCCACAACAGGGGAGTCCTACGAGCAGTACTTC; CDR3 protein: CATTGESYEQYF
J gene: TRBJ2-1; V gene: TRBV7-9; clone size: NA; D gene: TRBD2; CDR3 DNA: TGTGCCAGCAGCCCGGTAGCGGGAGGGCCCAGCTATGAGCAGTTCTTC; CDR3 protein: CASSPVAGGPSYEQFF
J gene: TRBJ2-2; V gene: TRBV20-1; clone size: many; D gene: TRBD2; CDR3 DNA: TGCAGTGCCCCGCTAGCGGGAGGGGCCGGGGAGCTGTTTTTT; CDR3 protein: CSAPLAGGAGELFF
J gene: TRBJ2-1; V gene: TRBV28; clone size: NA; D gene: TRBD2; CDR3 DNA: TGTGCCAGCAGTACCCGGGACACCTTGACTAGCGGGAGAGGGGGCGTTTACAATGAGCAGTTCTTC; CDR3 protein: CASSTRDTLTSGRGGVYNEQFF
J gene: TRBJ1-5; V gene: TRBV28; clone size: NA; D gene: TRBD1; CDR3 DNA: TGTGCCAGCAGTTTAAGGACAGGGGACTTGGTCATGCATTTT; CDR3 protein: CASSLRTGDLVMHF
J gene: TRBJ2-7; V gene: TRBV19; clone size: NA; D gene: NA; CDR3 DNA: TGTGCCAGTAGTATAGATAGGAGGGAGGTCACCTACGAGCAGTACTTC; CDR3 protein: CASSIDRREVTYEQYF
J gene: TRBJ1-4; V gene: TRBV20-1; clone size: few; D gene: NA; CDR3 DNA: TGCAGTGCTAGAGGGCACTTCTTGGAAAAACTGTTTTTT; CDR3 protein: CSARGHFLEKLFF
J gene: TRBJ2-7; V gene: TRBV7-8; clone size: many; D gene: NA; CDR3 DNA: TGTGCCAGCAGCTTAGCTTTAGGGGACTCCTACGAGCAGTACTTC; CDR3 protein: CASSLALGDSYEQYF
J gene: TRBJ2-6; V gene: TRBV4-1; clone size: many; D gene: NA; CDR3 DNA: TGCGCCAGCAGCCAGTCCTACTCTGGGGCCAACGTCCTGACTTTC; CDR3 protein: CASSQSYSGANVLTF
J gene: TRBJ2-3; V gene: TRBV20-1; clone size: NA; D gene: NA; CDR3 DNA: TGCAGTGGGGGGACTTCCCCTAGCACAGATACGCAGTATTTT; CDR3 protein: CSGGTSPSTDTQYF
J gene: TRBJ1-1; V gene: TRBV6-1; clone size: many; D gene: TRBD1; CDR3 DNA: TGTGCCAGCAATTCCAGGGGGTTAGTCACTGAAGCTTTCTTT; CDR3 protein: CASNSRGLVTEAFF
J gene: TRBJ2-7; V gene: TRBV11-3; clone size: NA; D gene: NA; CDR3 DNA: TGTGCCAGCAGCTTACTCCGGGTCTCCTACGAGCAGTACTTC; CDR3 protein: CASSLLRVSYEQYF
J gene: TRBJ2-1; V gene: TRBV29-1; clone size: many; D gene: NA; CDR3 DNA: TGCAGCGTCGAGAGGGGTCTCAGGGGATCCTACAATGAGCAGTTCTTC; CDR3 protein: CSVERGLRGSYNEQFF
J gene: TRBJ1-2; V gene: TRBV27; clone size: many; D gene: NA; CDR3 DNA: TGTGCCAGCAGAGAGGGACGGATGTCTATCTATGGCTACACCTTC; CDR3 protein: CASREGRMSIYGYTF
J gene: TRBJ1-2; V gene: TRBV19; clone size: many; D gene: NA; CDR3 DNA: TGTGCCAGCCCCCGGACATTACATTACTTTAACTATGGCTACACCTTC; CDR3 protein: CASPRTLHYFNYGYTF
J gene: TRBJ1-3; V gene: TRBV2; clone size: many; D gene: NA; CDR3 DNA: TGTGCCAGCAGTGGGGAGGGCACCTCTGGAAACACCATATATTTT; CDR3 protein: CASSGEGTSGNTIYF
J gene: TRBJ1-4; V gene: TRBV20-1; clone size: many; D gene: TRBD1; CDR3 DNA: TGCAGTGCCCCTCCGGGACAGGGGGATGAAAAACTGTTTTTT; CDR3 protein: CSAPPGQGDEKLFF
J gene: TRBJ2-2; V gene: TRBV12-5; clone size: many; D gene: NA; CDR3 DNA: TGTGCTAGTGGGCGCATCGGGGAGCTGTTTTTT; CDR3 protein: CASGRIGELFF